Presented here are 21 T cell receptor beta chains from one specimen sequenced in a study of shared clonotypes between healthy human individuals. Profiling relied on immunoSEQ multiplex PCR, and the TCRdb table lists in-frame clones only, not all of them. The sample contains 650,000 to 800,000 clones, just under 75% of which appear only once. Sequencing input: memory CD4+ T cells sorted from blood. This sample's subset: CD45RA-negative fraction. Receptor source: a woman between 25 and 40 years old in good health.

The CDR3 nucleotides read TGTGCCAGCAGCAGTGGGACGACCTACGAGCAGTACTTC. Its translation: CASSSGTTYEQYF. The chain combines TRBV6-6 with TRBJ2-7; D may be TRBD1 or TRBD2 (5 bases each). The CDR3 runs 13 residues. The germline V gene has CDR1 MNHNY and CDR2 SVGAGI (reference sequence). The V end was cut by 6 bases, the J end by 2 bases, with 11 bases between.

The chain couples TRBV28 to TRBJ1-4; D remains unclear. V lost 6 bases and J 8 bases, leaving 19 bases between the germline ends. CDR1 and CDR2 from the germline V gene are MDHEN and SYDVKM. This CDR3 region has 15 residues. This CDR3 reads CASSPSLGHKEKLFF. The CDR3 nucleotides read TGTGCCAGCAGCCCCTCACTTGGGCATAAGGAAAAACTGTTTTTT.

The chain employs TRBV18 and TRBJ1-3, with a tentative D call TRBD1 (6 bases). Germline V lookup: CDR1 KGHSH, CDR2 LQKENI. This CDR3 is 15 amino acids long. V shed 3 bases and J shed 4 bases, with 13 bases lying between them. In DNA form, the CDR3 reads TGTGCCAGCTCACCCGGTGGGACATCCGGAAACACCATATATTTT. Protein: CASSPGGTSGNTIYF.

In its sample, this clone was seen once. V gene TRBV29-1 combines with J gene TRBJ2-5; TRBD2 agrees at 7 bases. CDR3 length: 14 amino acids. The V and J ends lost 3 bases and 1 base, in that order; junction bases with no gene match: 5. Per germline, CDR1 SQVTM and CDR2 ANQGSEA. Here the CDR3 reads CSVDGLAAQETQYF. For the CDR3, the DNA is TGCAGCGTTGATGGGCTAGCGGCCCAAGAGACCCAGTACTTC.

The chain is built from TRBV28 and TRBJ1-1; TRBD1 aligns across 7 bases. The V segment lost 8 bases and the J segment 4 bases; nucleotides outside the gene matches: 10. Germline V gene sequence: CDR1 MDHEN, CDR2 SYDVKM. The CDR3 runs to 14 residues. The chain's CDR3 is CASGSTGDATEAFF. The CDR3, as DNA: TGTGCCAGCGGATCTACAGGGGATGCCACTGAAGCTTTCTTT.

The DNA of the CDR3 is TGTGCCAGCAGCTTTTCCGCAAATGAGCAGTTCTTC. This codes for CASSFSANEQFF. The genes are TRBV11-2 and TRBJ2-1, with D unclear. CDR1 and CDR2 from the germline V gene are SGHAT and FQNNGV. V was pared by 3 bases and J by 7 bases, with 7 bases between. The CDR3 has 12 amino acids.

The chain couples TRBV27 to TRBJ2-7; unclear D gene. Trimming took 6 bases from V and 5 from J, leaving 8 bases between them. Germline loops: CDR1 MNHEY, CDR2 SMNVEV (reference sequence). The length of the CDR3 is 11 residues. CDR3 sequence reads: CASSLGNEQYF. In DNA, the CDR3 is TGTGCCAGCAGCCTGGGTAACGAGCAGTACTTC.

V and J are TRBV2 and TRBJ2-5; D remains ambiguous. The germline V and J ends were trimmed by 1 base and 7 bases, with 16 bases remaining between them. The germline V gene encodes CDR1 SNHLY and CDR2 FYNNEI. CDR3 length: 15 residues. CDR3 bases: TGTGCCAGCAGTGAAGGGTCGACTCAGGTGGGGACCCAGTACTTC. Translating gives CASSEGSTQVGTQYF. Based on the CDR3 plus reference TRBV2 and TRBJ2-5, the full variable domain is EPEVTQTPSHQVTQMGQEVILRCVPISNHLYFYWYRQILGQKVEFLVSFYNNEISEKSEIFDDQFSVERPDGSNFTLKIRSTKLEDSAMYFCASSEGSTQVGTQYFGPGTRLLVL.

The V call is TRBV11-2, the J call TRBJ2-5; 11 bases agree with TRBD2. The J segment lost 11 bases and the V segment lost 0 bases, leaving 11 bases of the junction unmatched. CDR1 is SGHAT, CDR2 FQNNGV, per germline. This CDR3 contains 16 residues. CDR3 in DNA: TGTGCCAGCAGCTTAGAGGGTAGCGGGAGGGCCTGGGAGCAGTACTTC. Its protein is CASSLEGSGRAWEQYF. The whole variable domain, filled in from reference TRBV11-2 and TRBJ2-5, reads EAGVAQSPRYKIIEKRQSVAFWCNPISGHATLYWYQQILGQGPKLLIQFQNNGVVDDSQLPKDRFSAERLKGVDSTLKIQPAKLEDSAVYLCASSLEGSGRAWEQYFGPGTRLLVL.

The chain combines TRBV28 with TRBJ1-4; D is possibly TRBD1 (5 bases). Germline-derived CDR1 and CDR2 are MDHEN and SYDVKM. V was cut by 2 bases and J by 3 bases, with 19 bases left in between. The CDR3 totals 18 residues. The CDR3 protein is CASSLGPPGQSANEKLFF. The CDR3 coding sequence is TGTGCCAGCAGTTTAGGCCCTCCCGGACAATCGGCTAATGAAAAACTGTTTTTT.

The chain recombines TRBV6-1 with TRBJ1-1; D might be TRBD1 (5 bases). V dropped 7 bases and J dropped 4 bases, with 13 bases sitting between them. The CDR3 loop spans 13 amino acids. Germline V gene lookup returns CDR1 MNHNS and CDR2 SASEGT. The CDR3 region has the DNA TGTGCCAGCACTGACAGTTCGGGCACTGAAGCTTTCTTT. Translated: CASTDSSGTEAFF.

This clone showed up just a few times. This chain's CDR3 is CATLAGVEEQYF. The CDR3, as DNA: TGTGCCACCCTAGCGGGAGTCGAAGAGCAGTACTTC. V usage is TRBV28 and J usage is TRBJ2-7, with 10 bases identical to TRBD2. The V gene's germline CDR1 is MDHEN and CDR2 SYDVKM. The CDR3 is made up of 12 amino acids. The trim removed 10 bases at V and 7 bases at J, leaving 7 bases unmatched.

The genes are TRBV2 and TRBJ2-7; D is undetermined. Deletions cut 0 bases from V and 3 bases from J, with 12 bases between. This CDR3 region has 15 residues. Germline V gene sequence: CDR1 SNHLY, CDR2 FYNNEI. CDR3 sequence: CASSEARRRNYEQYF. DNA of the CDR3: TGTGCCAGCAGTGAAGCCAGGCGAAGAAACTACGAGCAGTACTTC. Full variable domain (remainder filled in from reference TRBV2 and TRBJ2-7): EPEVTQTPSHQVTQMGQEVILRCVPISNHLYFYWYRQILGQKVEFLVSFYNNEISEKSEIFDDQFSVERPDGSNFTLKIRSTKLEDSAMYFCASSEARRRNYEQYFGPGTRLTVT.

Of note for this clone: This clone may be a read error of a much larger clone one base away. This chain joins TRBV7-3 and TRBJ2-1, with D possibly being TRBD1 or TRBD2 (5 bases each). This CDR3 has 13 residues. Germline CDR1 is SGHTA and CDR2 is FQGTGA. In nucleotides, the CDR3 is TGTGCCAGCAGCGAGGGGAAAGGAAATGGGCAGTTCTTC. It specifies CASSEGKGNGQFF.

J is TRBJ2-5 and V is TRBV7-8, with D uncertain. CDR3 length equals 13 residues. Germline CDR1 and CDR2: SGHVS and FQNEAQ. Trimming stripped 6 bases from V and 4 bases from J, with 12 bases between. CDR3 loop: CASSNTGLETQYF. The DNA of the CDR3 is TGTGCCAGCAGTAATACCGGTTTAGAGACCCAGTACTTC.

The rearrangement links TRBV7-6 to TRBJ1-3; maybe TRBD1 (5 bases). CDR1 and CDR2 from the germline V gene are SGHVS and FNYEAQ. The V gene lost 0 bases and the J gene lost 4 bases, with 10 bases spanning the gap. CDR3 length equals 15 residues. This CDR3 reads CASSLAGAGGNTIYF. The DNA of the CDR3 is TGTGCCAGCAGCTTAGCCGGGGCGGGCGGAAACACCATATATTTT.

This sequence joins TRBV7-6 and TRBJ1-1, with D unclear. V gave up 5 bases and J gave up 8 bases, with 24 bases separating them. Germline CDR1 SGHVS, CDR2 FNYEAQ. This CDR3 comprises 16 residues. The CDR3 DNA reads as TGTGCCAGCAGCACTAGGTTGGGAATAGGGCCCGCCGAAGCTTTCTTT. Translated: CASSTRLGIGPAEAFF.

The chain couples TRBV5-1 to TRBJ1-3; 8 positions match TRBD1. The CDR3 runs 14 residues. Unmatched junction bases numbered 5, after V lost 3 bases and J lost 6 bases. Germline-derived CDR1 and CDR2 are SGHRS and YFSETQ. In DNA form, the CDR3 reads TGCGCCAGCAGCTCGGGACAGGAGACAAACACCATATATTTT. This sequence encodes CASSSGQETNTIYF.

The chain carries TRBV2 and TRBJ2-7; 10 bases are shared with TRBD1. Per germline, CDR1 SNHLY and CDR2 FYNNEI. This CDR3 is 15 amino acids long. V dropped 4 bases and J dropped 2; count of bases not matched to a gene: 5. CDR3 DNA: TGTGCCAGCAGTGCTGACAGGGGGCGAACCTACGAGCAGTACTTC. Its translation is CASSADRGRTYEQYF.

V usage is TRBV10-1 and J usage is TRBJ2-3; 8 nucleotides align to TRBD2. Losses at the gene ends were 7 bases for V and 6 bases for J; bases not matched to a gene: 6. The CDR3 contains 13 residues. Germline loops: CDR1 WNHNN, CDR2 SYGVQD (reference sequence). This CDR3 reads CASNSGTRDTQYF. The DNA of the CDR3 is TGCGCCAGCAATAGCGGGACGAGGGATACGCAGTATTTT.

J is TRBJ2-1 and V is TRBV14; D not resolved. The germline V and J ends were trimmed by 0 bases and 4 bases, with 10 bases remaining between them. This CDR3 contains 15 residues. Per germline, CDR1 SGHDN and CDR2 FVKESK. The CDR3 DNA reads as TGTGCCAGCAGCCAAGAATCGCGTCGTTACAATGAGCAGTTCTTC. Protein sequence: CASSQESRRYNEQFF.